These 16 T cell receptor beta chains originate from one sample sequenced in a study of T cells in women clearing cervical HPV infection. Generated by immunoSEQ multiplex PCR, the TCRdb table keeps only in-frame clones and is missing some. The specimen's table records more than 30,000 clones. The sequencing sample was made of blood buffy coat. All receptors come from a woman aged 18-70 years with a cervical HPV16 infection that either progressed to CIN3+ or cleared (not recorded which).

Notes on this clone: Read coverage stops 3 residues before the CDR3 terminus; the germline J gene supplies the remainder. The chain uses TRBV6-2 or TRBV6-3 and TRBJ2-1; 7 nucleotides match TRBD1. The V and J ends lost 1 base and 5 bases, in that order; junction bases with no gene match: 8. CDR1 MNHEY and CDR2 SVGEGT come from the germline V gene. The CDR3 extends over 16 amino acids. The CDR3 sequence: CASSYLQGDGNNEQFF. CDR3 DNA (partial): TGTGCCAGCAGTTACTTGCAGGGGGACGGAAACAATGAG.

Turning to this clone: The read halts 3 residues ahead of the CDR3 end, with the missing end drawn from the germline J gene. The chain recombines TRBV29-1 with TRBJ2-2, with 8 bases aligning to TRBD1. Germline assignment: CDR1 SQVTM and CDR2 ANQGSEA. V dropped 6 bases and J dropped 2; count of bases not matched to a gene: 5. The CDR3 contains 14 residues. The CDR3 protein is CSVLTGGNTGELFF. CDR3 DNA, as far as it was read: TGCAGCGTCCTCACAGGGGGAAACACCGGGGAG.

To note about this clone: The read halts 3 residues ahead of the CDR3 end, with the missing end drawn from the germline J gene. V is TRBV20-1 and J is TRBJ2-7; maybe TRBD2 (6 bases). Trimming cost V 0 bases and J 3 bases, with 21 bases left between them. Germline V gene data show CDR1 as DFQATT and CDR2 as SNEGSKA (reference sequence). The CDR3 has 17 amino acids. Here the CDR3 reads CSARDQPPGTADYEQYF. The sequenced part of the CDR3 DNA is TGCAGTGCTAGAGACCAACCCCCGGGGACTGCAGACTACGAG.

As to this clone: With the read ending 3 residues before the CDR3 end, the germline J gene is used to fill in that end. The chain uses TRBV5-1 and TRBJ2-5; D is perhaps TRBD2 (5 bases). The germline CDR1 and CDR2 sequences are SGHRS and YFSETQ. The CDR3 has 13 residues. Trimming pared 1 base from V and 2 bases from J, leaving 6 bases between. The CDR3 DNA, read in part, is TGCGCCAGCAGCTTGCGAGGGCAAGAGACC. As protein: CASSLRGQET. The full CDR3 protein is CASSLRGQETQYF.

Comments on this clone: The CDR3 goes on 3 residues after the read ends, and that part is filled in from the germline J gene. V and J are TRBV20-1 and TRBJ2-7; D is unresolved. This CDR3 comprises 12 residues. Trimming stripped 3 bases from V and 2 bases from J, with 8 bases between. Germline V gene lookup returns CDR1 DFQATT and CDR2 SNEGSKA (reference sequence). Incomplete CDR3 DNA: TGCAGTGCTAGTAGTCTTCCCTACGAG. It codes for CSASSLPYE. In full, the CDR3 is CSASSLPYEQYF.

As concerns this clone: The CDR3 is cut off 3 residues early in the read; its end comes from the germline J gene. The chain has TRBV28 and TRBJ2-1; 9 bases agree with TRBD1. From germline, CDR1 is MDHEN and CDR2 SYDVKM. With V trimmed by 5 bases and J by 3 bases, 5 bases remained unmatched. The CDR3 is 15 amino acids. The CDR3 spells CASSPSTGGYNEQFF. Partial CDR3 DNA: TGTGCCAGCAGTCCGTCGACAGGGGGCTACAATGAG.

In regard to this clone: Coverage ceases 3 residues before the CDR3 finishes, and the germline J gene fills in the end. The V gene is TRBV10-3, the J gene TRBJ1-1; 7 bases are shared with TRBD1. Germline CDR1 is ENHRY and CDR2 is SYGVKD. This CDR3 is built from 13 residues. The CDR3 sequence: CAISEPNGQAAFF. Incomplete CDR3 DNA: TGTGCCATCAGTGAGCCTAATGGACAGGCG.

Points on this clone: Read coverage stops 3 residues before the CDR3 terminus; the germline J gene supplies the remainder. The V and J genes are TRBV7-2 and TRBJ1-2; the D gene is possibly TRBD1 (6 bases). The CDR3 has 13 residues. Germline V gene sequence: CDR1 SGHTA, CDR2 FQGNSA. CDR3 amino acids: CASSFQGTYDYTF. The DNA read from the CDR3 is TGTGCCAGCAGCTTCCAGGGGACCTACGAC.

On this clone itself: The read falls 3 residues short of the CDR3 end, and the missing part is taken from the germline J gene. The chain has TRBV5-1 and TRBJ2-3; 9 bases align to TRBD2. The CDR3 extends over 15 amino acids. CDR1 is SGHRS and CDR2 is YFSETQ in the germline V gene. V shed 5 bases and J 0 bases; nucleotides not matched to a gene: 4. CDR3 in amino acids: CASSRAGGSTDTQYF. The CDR3 bases that were read are TGCGCCAGCAGTAGAGCGGGAGGAAGCACAGATACG.

About this clone: The CDR3 extends 3 residues past the end of the read, so its final part is completed from the germline J gene. The V call is TRBV7-9, the J call TRBJ2-1; D perhaps matches TRBD1 (6 bases). This CDR3 contains 13 residues. CDR1 and CDR2 (germline): SEHNR, FQNEAQ (reference sequence). V shed 4 bases and J shed 6 bases, with 10 bases lying between them. The CDR3 loop is CASSSDRPNEQFF. The CDR3 bases that were read are TGTGCCAGCAGCTCCGACAGGCCCAATGAG. Variable domain in full (rest from reference TRBV7-9 and TRBJ2-1): DTGVSQNPRHKITKRGQNVTFRCDPISEHNRLYWYRQTLGQGPEFLTYFQNEAQLEKSRLLSDRFSAERPKGSFSTLEIQRTEQGDSAMYLCASSSDRPNEQFFGPGTRLTVL.

With respect to this clone: The DNA ends 3 residues before the CDR3 does, and the rest of the CDR3 is filled in from the germline J gene. The chain joins TRBV5-1 to TRBJ2-7; tentatively, D is TRBD1 or TRBD2 (5 bases each). The germline gives CDR1 SGHRS, CDR2 YFSETQ. This CDR3 spans 14 amino acids. Trimming shortened V by 4 bases and J by 3 bases, and 14 bases separated the two germline ends. This chain's CDR3 is CASSPAGSRYEQYF. The part of the CDR3 DNA that was read is TGCGCCAGCAGCCCCGCAGGGAGCCGCTACGAG.

Details on this clone: The sequenced fragment ends 3 residues before the CDR3 boundary, so the rest is inferred from the germline J gene. The chain uses TRBV6-2 or TRBV6-3 and TRBJ1-1, with D perhaps matching TRBD1 (5 bases). CDR3 length: 15 amino acids. From germline, CDR1 is MNHEY and CDR2 SVGEGT. The V and J ends lost 6 bases and 3 bases respectively, with 17 bases between them. Partial CDR3 DNA: TGTGCCAGCAGGAGCGGGACCCCGGGGGACACTGAA. It specifies CASRSGTPGDTE. The full CDR3 protein is CASRSGTPGDTEAFF.

A word on this clone: The read ends 3 residues before the CDR3 terminus; that terminus is restored from the germline J gene. J is TRBJ1-5 and V is TRBV5-5; D remains ambiguous. In germline, CDR1 is SGHKS, CDR2 YYEKEE (reference sequence). V was shortened by 1 base and J by 5 bases, with 10 bases between the two germline ends. This CDR3 has 14 amino acids. The CDR3 is CASSLFKEDQPQHF. The CDR3 DNA, read in part, is TGTGCCAGCAGCTTGTTCAAAGAGGATCAGCCC.

With respect to this clone: The CDR3 end falls 3 residues outside the read, so it is completed with the germline J gene. The chain links TRBV11-2 to TRBJ2-1; maybe TRBD1 (7 bases). In germline, CDR1 is SGHAT, CDR2 FQNNGV. Deletions cut 4 bases from V and 2 bases from J, with 12 bases between. The CDR3 is made up of 15 amino acids. Partial CDR3 DNA: TGTGCCAGCAGCTGGGCAGGGGGGACCTACAATGAG. This translates into CASSWAGGTYNE. The entire CDR3 protein is CASSWAGGTYNEQFF.

A word on this clone: The read comes to an end 3 residues before the CDR3 does, leaving the germline J gene to fill in the end. The rearrangement links TRBV12-5 to TRBJ1-3, with a tentative D call TRBD1 (5 bases). Germline lookup yields CDR1 LGHNT and CDR2 FRNRAP. V lost 5 bases, J lost 0 bases, and 20 bases lay in between. The CDR3 extends over 18 amino acids. Incomplete CDR3 DNA: TGTGCTAGTGGTCTATACTCAGGGCGCGAGGCCTCTGGAAACACC. Protein sequence: CASGLYSGREASGNT. The CDR3 in full is CASGLYSGREASGNTIYF.

Comments on this clone: The read ends 3 residues shy of where the CDR3 ends; the end is completed using the germline J gene. The chain uses TRBV5-1 and TRBJ2-1; 10 bases agree with TRBD2. V was pared by 3 bases and J by 5 bases, with 5 bases of the junction left unmatched. CDR1 and CDR2 (germline): SGHRS, YFSETQ. This CDR3 is 15 amino acids long. This CDR3 is CASSYGLAADNEQFF. CDR3 DNA, as far as it was read: TGCGCCAGCAGCTACGGACTAGCGGCTGACAATGAG. Full variable domain (missing parts from reference TRBV5-1 and TRBJ2-1): KAGVTQTPRYLIKTRGQQVTLSCSPISGHRSVSWYQQTPGQGLQFLFEYFSETQRNKGNFPGRFSGRQFSNSRSEMNVSTLELGDSALYLCASSYGLAADNEQFFGPGTRLTVL.